Below, 8 T cell receptor beta chains from the same sample are listed, as sequenced in a study of T cell repertoires in cytomegalovirus infection. TCRdb analysed the reads with MiXCR anew, one entry per CDR3 protein. The data contain roughly 730,000 distinct CDR3 sequences, 33% of them seen just once; the ten biggest clones take up 18%. The antigens these receptors bind are not known. The source was cultured PBMCs, collected from culture after CMV antigen stimulation. All receptors derive from a human donor in good health (CMV status not recorded). Some clones in this sample may be carry-over from other donors' samples.

V is TRBV3-1 and J is TRBJ2-2; D call uncertain. Trimming shortened V by 5 bases and J by 7 bases, and 11 bases separated the two germline ends. The germline V gene encodes CDR1 LGHDT and CDR2 YNNKEL (reference sequence). This CDR3 is built from 13 residues. The CDR3 nucleotides read TGTGCCAGCAGCTCTAGAGAGGTCGGGGAGCTGTTTTTT. As protein: CASSSREVGELFF.

This clonotype showed up just a few times. This chain uses TRBV19 with TRBJ1-1; possibly TRBD1 for D (6 bases). The CDR3 length is 16 residues. Germline-derived CDR1 and CDR2 are LNHDA and SQIVND (reference sequence). Trimming took off 3 bases at V and 1 base at J, with 15 bases between the two ends. In nucleotides, the CDR3 is TGTGCCAGTAGTATTCTGGGGGGCGCGACGAACACTGAAGCTTTCTTT. This encodes CASSILGGATNTEAFF.

The chain employs TRBV3-1 and TRBJ2-1; 7 nucleotides line up with TRBD2. V lost 0 bases, J lost 0 bases, and 5 bases stayed unmatched. CDR1 is LGHDT and CDR2 is YNNKEL in the germline V gene (reference sequence). The length of the CDR3 is 17 residues. The chain's CDR3 is CASSQDWAGDSYNEQFF. The CDR3 bases are TGTGCCAGCAGCCAAGATTGGGCGGGGGACTCCTACAATGAGCAGTTCTTC.

This clonotype was seen only a few times. V gene TRBV2 combines with J gene TRBJ2-3; TRBD1 or TRBD2 may be the D gene (5 bases each). Looked up from germline, CDR1 is SNHLY and CDR2 is FYNNEI. Trimming pared 6 bases from V and 5 bases from J, leaving 12 bases between. The CDR3 extends over 13 amino acids. The CDR3 DNA follows: TGTGCCAGCAGCGAGGGGTGGGGAGATACGCAGTATTTT. Encoded protein: CASSEGWGDTQYF.

The V call is TRBV7-8, the J call TRBJ2-5, with no clear D. CDR1 SGHVS and CDR2 FQNEAQ come from the germline V gene. Trimming took off 5 bases at V and 2 bases at J, with 15 bases between the two ends. CDR3 length equals 15 residues. CDR3 amino acids: CASSPLGFHQETQYF. The CDR3 DNA sequence: TGTGCCAGCAGCCCCCTGGGTTTCCATCAAGAGACCCAGTACTTC.

V gene TRBV7-6 combines with J gene TRBJ2-1; 9 bases map to TRBD2. Germline V gene data show CDR1 as SGHVS and CDR2 as FNYEAQ. The junction had 16 bases not matched to a gene; V was cut back by 6 bases and J by 10 bases. This CDR3 has 16 amino acids. CDR3 region: CASRAVAGAIPEEQFF. The CDR3 nucleotides are TGTGCCAGCAGAGCGGTAGCGGGAGCTATTCCGGAAGAGCAGTTCTTC.

A few counts support this clonotype. The J gene is TRBJ2-3, the V gene TRBV12-3 or TRBV12-4, with a weak D call TRBD2 (5 bases). V gave up 5 bases and J gave up 7 bases, with 19 bases separating them. This CDR3 is 15 amino acids long. The CDR3 DNA follows: TGTGCCAGCAGTATCCTTGTTGGTCGCGGGCATACGCAGTATTTT. The encoded protein is CASSILVGRGHTQYF.

V and J are TRBV2 and TRBJ2-5, with D perhaps TRBD1 or TRBD2 (5 bases each). The CDR3 is 14 amino acids. Trimming pared 9 bases from V and 5 bases from J, leaving 19 bases between. From germline, CDR1 is SNHLY and CDR2 FYNNEI. Here the CDR3 reads CARGETTRGETQYF. Written as DNA, the CDR3 is TGTGCCAGGGGGGAGACTACACGAGGGGAGACCCAGTACTTC.